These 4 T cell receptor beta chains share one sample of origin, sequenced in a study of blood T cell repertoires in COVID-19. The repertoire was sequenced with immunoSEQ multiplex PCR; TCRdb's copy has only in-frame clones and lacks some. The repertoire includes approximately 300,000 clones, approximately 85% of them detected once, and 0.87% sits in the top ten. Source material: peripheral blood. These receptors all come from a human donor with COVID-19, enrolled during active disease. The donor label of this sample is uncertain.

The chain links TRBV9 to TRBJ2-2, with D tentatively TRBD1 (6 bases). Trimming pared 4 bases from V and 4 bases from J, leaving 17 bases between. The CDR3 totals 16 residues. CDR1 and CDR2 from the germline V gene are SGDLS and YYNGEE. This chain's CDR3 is CASSPVGQTVTGELFF. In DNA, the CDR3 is TGTGCCAGCAGCCCAGTGGGACAAACGGTCACCGGGGAGCTGTTTTTT.

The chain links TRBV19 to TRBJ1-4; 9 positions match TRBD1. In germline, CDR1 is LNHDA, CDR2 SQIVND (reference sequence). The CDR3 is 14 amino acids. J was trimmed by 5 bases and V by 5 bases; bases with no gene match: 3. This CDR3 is CASSAGTGNEKLFF. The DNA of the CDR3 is TGTGCCAGTAGTGCCGGGACAGGGAATGAAAAACTGTTTTTT. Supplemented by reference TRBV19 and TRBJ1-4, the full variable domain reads DGGITQSPKYLFRKEGQNVTLSCEQNLNHDAMYWYRQDPGQGLRLIYYSQIVNDFQKGDIAEGYSVSREKKESFPLTVTSAQKNPTAFYLCASSAGTGNEKLFFGSGTQLSVL.

The CDR3 loop is CASSWDRQNLQETQYF. The CDR3 DNA follows: TGTGCCAGCAGCTGGGACAGACAGAACCTACAAGAGACCCAGTACTTC. The chain carries TRBV7-8 and TRBJ2-5; TRBD1 agrees at 7 bases. CDR1 SGHVS and CDR2 FQNEAQ come from the germline V gene. The V segment lost 4 bases and the J segment 2 bases; nucleotides outside the gene matches: 10. The CDR3 is 16 amino acids. Together with reference TRBV7-8 and TRBJ2-5, the CDR3 gives the full variable domain: GAGVSQSPRYKVAKRGQDVALRCDPISGHVSLFWYQQALGQGPEFLTYFQNEAQLDKSGLPSDRFFAERPEGSVSTLKIQRTQQEDSAVYLCASSWDRQNLQETQYFGPGTRLLVL.

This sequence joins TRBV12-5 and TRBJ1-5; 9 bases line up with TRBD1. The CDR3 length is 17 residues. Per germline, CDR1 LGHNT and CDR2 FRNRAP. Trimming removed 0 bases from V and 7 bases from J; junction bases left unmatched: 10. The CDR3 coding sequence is TGTGCTAGTGGTTTGGTATACGGGGACAGGGTTAGCCAGCCCCAGCATTTT. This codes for CASGLVYGDRVSQPQHF.